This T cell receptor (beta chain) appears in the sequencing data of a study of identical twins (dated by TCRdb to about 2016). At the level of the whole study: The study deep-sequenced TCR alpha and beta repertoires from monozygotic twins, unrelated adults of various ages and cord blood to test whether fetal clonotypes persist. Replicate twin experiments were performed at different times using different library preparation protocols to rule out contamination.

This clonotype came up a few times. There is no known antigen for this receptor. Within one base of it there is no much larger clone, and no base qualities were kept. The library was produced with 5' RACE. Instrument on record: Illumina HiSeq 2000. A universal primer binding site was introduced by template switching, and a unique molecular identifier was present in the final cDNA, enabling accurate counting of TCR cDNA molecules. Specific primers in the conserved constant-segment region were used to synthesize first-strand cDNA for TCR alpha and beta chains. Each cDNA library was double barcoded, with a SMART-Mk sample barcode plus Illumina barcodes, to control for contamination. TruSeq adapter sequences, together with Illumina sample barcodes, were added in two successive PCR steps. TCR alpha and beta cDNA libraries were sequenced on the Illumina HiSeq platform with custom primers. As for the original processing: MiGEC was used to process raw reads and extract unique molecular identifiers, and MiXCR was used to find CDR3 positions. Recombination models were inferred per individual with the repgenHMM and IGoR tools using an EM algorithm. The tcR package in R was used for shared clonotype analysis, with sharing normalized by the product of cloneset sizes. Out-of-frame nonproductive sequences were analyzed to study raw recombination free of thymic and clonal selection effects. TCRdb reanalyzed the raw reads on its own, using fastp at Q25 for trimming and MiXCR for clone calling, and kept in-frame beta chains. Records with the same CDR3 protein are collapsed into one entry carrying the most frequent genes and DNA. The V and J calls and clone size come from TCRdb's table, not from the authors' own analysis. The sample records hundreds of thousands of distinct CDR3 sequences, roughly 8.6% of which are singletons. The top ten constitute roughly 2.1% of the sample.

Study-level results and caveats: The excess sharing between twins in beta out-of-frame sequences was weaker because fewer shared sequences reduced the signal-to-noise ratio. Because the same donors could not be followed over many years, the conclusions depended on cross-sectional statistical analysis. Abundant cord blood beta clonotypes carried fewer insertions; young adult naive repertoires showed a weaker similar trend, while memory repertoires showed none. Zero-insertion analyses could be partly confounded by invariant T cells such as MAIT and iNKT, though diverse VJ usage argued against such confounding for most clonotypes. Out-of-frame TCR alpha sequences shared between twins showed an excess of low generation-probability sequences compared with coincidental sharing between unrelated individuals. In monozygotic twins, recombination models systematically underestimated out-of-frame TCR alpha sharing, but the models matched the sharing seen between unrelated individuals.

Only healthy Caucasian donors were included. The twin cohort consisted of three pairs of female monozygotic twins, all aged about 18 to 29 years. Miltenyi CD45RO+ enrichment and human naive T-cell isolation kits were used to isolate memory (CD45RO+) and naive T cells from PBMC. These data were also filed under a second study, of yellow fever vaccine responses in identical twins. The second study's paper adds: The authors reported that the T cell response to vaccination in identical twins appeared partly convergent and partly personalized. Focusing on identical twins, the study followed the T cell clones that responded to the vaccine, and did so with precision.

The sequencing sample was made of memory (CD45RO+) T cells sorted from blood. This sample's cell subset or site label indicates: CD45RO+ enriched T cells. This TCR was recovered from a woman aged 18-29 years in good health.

For the CDR3, the sequence is CASSQGNYLPNEQFF. The DNA sequence is given as TGTGCCAGCAGCCAAGGGAACTACCTGCCCAATGAGCAGTTCTTC. The rearrangement combines TRBV3-1 with TRBJ2-1; there is no confident call for the D gene. Including the terminal cysteine and phenylalanine, the CDR3 comprises 15 residues. CDR3 DNA is the only sequence kept; it has 45 bases, read in frame from the first base. Sequences LGHDT (CDR1) and YNNKEL (CDR2) are obtained from the germline V gene (reference sequence). Relative to germline, V is 1 base shorter and J is 6 bases shorter, with 13 bases between their ends.